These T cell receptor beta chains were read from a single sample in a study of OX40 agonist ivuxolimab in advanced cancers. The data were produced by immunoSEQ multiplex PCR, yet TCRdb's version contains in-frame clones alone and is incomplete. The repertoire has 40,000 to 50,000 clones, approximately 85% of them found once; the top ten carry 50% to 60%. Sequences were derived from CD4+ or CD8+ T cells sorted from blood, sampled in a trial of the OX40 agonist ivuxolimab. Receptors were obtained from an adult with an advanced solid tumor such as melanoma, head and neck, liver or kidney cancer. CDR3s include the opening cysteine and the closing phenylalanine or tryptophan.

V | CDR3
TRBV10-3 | CATAPSALEQYF
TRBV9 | CASSVTDVTDTQYF
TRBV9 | CASSVGSFSTDTQYF
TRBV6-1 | CASSVRTSGANVLTF
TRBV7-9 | CASSPTPGFYNEQFF
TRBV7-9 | CASSPRDRDYGYTF
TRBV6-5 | CASSYSYSAGSGGYTF
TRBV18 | CASSPRDGPIGYTF
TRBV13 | CASSLRTGANEKLFF
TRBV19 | CASTPYEQYF
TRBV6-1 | CASSEAPVAYEQFF
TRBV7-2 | CASSLVPGRGAFF
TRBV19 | CASSPLRLAGESSPKNIQYF
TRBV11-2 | CASSSPRGRAGMRGYTF
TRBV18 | CASSPGRENTEAFF
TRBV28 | CASTRDRGRGTEAFF
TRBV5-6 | CASSPSWSYNEQFF
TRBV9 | CASSADWTAGNTIYF
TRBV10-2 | CATRGWGVEPTNEKLFF
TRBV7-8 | CASSPVAGANTGELFF
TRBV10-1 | CASSEQPQGARSTDTQYF
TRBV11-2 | CASSLGQGFPYEQYF
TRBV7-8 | CASSAFSYEQYF
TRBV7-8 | CASTEGVTDYGYTF
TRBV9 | CASSPVGEGRNEQFF
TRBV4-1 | CASSQDRGSGYEQYF
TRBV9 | CASSVGGVAGNTIYF
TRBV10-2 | CASSEWGTGKTDTQYF
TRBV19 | CASAQGGTEAFF
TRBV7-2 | CASSPGGRKTDTQYF
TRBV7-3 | CASSSRTTTEQFF
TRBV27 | CASSLSPGTANTGELFF
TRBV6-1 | CASANEKLFF
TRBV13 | CASSLGTELSNTGELFF
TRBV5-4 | CASSERGGRETQYF
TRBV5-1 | CASSLAGDLETYEQYF
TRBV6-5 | CASSLDRGLGKLFF
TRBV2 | CASSRNPLHYEQYF
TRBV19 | CASSITGGGQETQYF
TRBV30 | CAWSVRQGVYNEQFF